The 9 T cell receptor beta chains listed next were all sequenced from one sample in a study of blood T cell repertoires in COVID-19. Produced via immunoSEQ multiplex PCR; TCRdb's table is partial and in-frame only. The table lists roughly 60,000 clones, around nine tenths of them singletons. Sequencing used peripheral blood. The receptor set was obtained from a human donor in a cohort sampled during active COVID-19.

The V call is TRBV19, the J call TRBJ1-1; TRBD1 aligns across 7 bases. The trim removed 8 bases at V and 3 bases at J, leaving 9 bases unmatched. The CDR3 length is 14 residues. The germline V gene has CDR1 LNHDA and CDR2 SQIVND (reference sequence). CDR3 sequence: CASQKQGMDTEAFF. The CDR3 DNA is TGTGCCAGTCAGAAACAGGGGATGGACACTGAAGCTTTCTTT.

V gene TRBV7-2 combines with J gene TRBJ1-2, with D perhaps matching TRBD1 (6 bases). V dropped 5 bases and J dropped 4 bases, with 14 bases sitting between them. This CDR3 has 14 residues. Germline lookup yields CDR1 SGHTA and CDR2 FQGNSA. The DNA for the CDR3 is TGTGCCAGCAGCGCCACAGGGCCCTCCTATGGCTACACCTTC. The encoded protein is CASSATGPSYGYTF.

CDR3 region: CASSSETVALNQPQHF. The CDR3 coding sequence is TGTGCCAGCTCGTCCGAGACAGTAGCACTGAATCAGCCCCAGCATTTT. V usage is TRBV18 and J usage is TRBJ1-5; a possible D gene is TRBD1 (5 bases). The CDR3 runs to 16 residues. The germline V gene has CDR1 KGHSH and CDR2 LQKENI. Trimming shortened V by 6 bases and J by 4 bases, and 19 bases separated the two germline ends.

The DNA of the CDR3 is TGTGCCAGCATAAGTCTAGCGGAGACTTTAGCCAAAAACATTCAGTACTTC. Encoded protein: CASISLAETLAKNIQYF. The chain combines TRBV5-4 with TRBJ2-4; 7 nucleotides line up with TRBD2. Per germline, CDR1 SGHNT and CDR2 YYREEE (reference sequence). CDR3 length equals 17 residues. With V trimmed by 6 bases and J by 0 bases, 12 bases remained unmatched.

This clone was recorded only once. J is TRBJ2-7 and V is TRBV18, with 8 nucleotides matching TRBD1. Germline lookup yields CDR1 KGHSH and CDR2 LQKENI. CDR3 length equals 19 residues. Trimming took 5 bases from V and 2 from J; bases not matched to a gene: 20. The CDR3 sequence is CASSGAPRDRGVLPYEQYF. The CDR3 DNA sequence: TGTGCCAGCTCAGGGGCGCCTCGAGACAGGGGAGTCCTCCCCTACGAGCAGTACTTC. The whole variable domain, remainder taken from reference TRBV18 and TRBJ2-7, is NAGVMQNPRHLVRRRGQEARLRCSPMKGHSHVYWYRQLPEEGLKFMVYLQKENIIDESGMPKERFSAEFPKEGPSILRIQQVVRGDSAAYFCASSGAPRDRGVLPYEQYFGPGTRLTVT.

The J gene is TRBJ1-1, the V gene TRBV21-1; the D call TRBD1 from the table was never checked on the DNA. TRBV21-1 represents a pseudogene. CDR3 length equals 19 residues. CDR3 amino acids: CASSKAEARKRGQWTEAFF. The CDR3 nucleotides read TGTGCCAGCAGCAAAGCGGAAGCTCGTAAGAGGGGGCAGTGGACTGAAGCTTTCTTT.

CDR3 sequence: CASSLGGAGPFF. CDR3 bases: TGTGCCAGCAGCCTCGGGGGTGCAGGTCCGTTCTTC. The J gene is TRBJ2-1, the V gene TRBV11-2, with D possibly TRBD2 on 6 matching bases. Trimming stripped 5 bases from V and 15 bases from J, with 17 bases between. Germline CDR1 SGHAT, CDR2 FQNNGV. This CDR3 contains 12 residues.

The CDR3 coding sequence is TGTGCCAGTACGCTAGCGGGAGTTTCTGATACGCAGTATTTT. Protein sequence: CASTLAGVSDTQYF. The chain combines TRBV27 with TRBJ2-3; 10 bases agree with TRBD2. Trimming cost V 9 bases and J 6 bases; bases outside gene matches: 9. The CDR3 is 14 residues long. Germline V gene data show CDR1 as MNHEY and CDR2 as SMNVEV (reference sequence).

V and J are TRBV9 and TRBJ2-7; D may be TRBD1 (6 bases). The CDR3 is made up of 15 amino acids. Germline CDR1 SGDLS, CDR2 YYNGEE. V was pared by 0 bases and J by 8 bases, with 18 bases between. This CDR3 is CASSVADGQSGKQYF. DNA for the CDR3: TGTGCCAGCAGCGTAGCAGACGGACAGTCTGGAAAGCAGTACTTC.